One and the same sample provided the 3 T cell receptor beta chains below, sequenced in a study of blood T cell repertoires in COVID-19. The protocol was immunoSEQ multiplex PCR, while the TCRdb copy is restricted to in-frame clones and leaves out a portion. The data hold roughly 180,000 clones, with less than 90% observed a single time. The sequenced sample was peripheral blood. These receptor sequences come from a man between 65 and 80 years old with active or convalescent COVID-19.

The chain uses TRBV10-3 and TRBJ1-5; 8 positions agree with TRBD1. The CDR3 has 18 residues. Germline CDR1 and CDR2: ENHRY and SYGVKD. Trimming removed 0 bases from V and 9 bases from J; junction bases left unmatched: 16. This chain's CDR3 is CAISESKQSGQGPGPQHF. In DNA, the CDR3 is TGTGCCATCAGTGAGTCGAAACAAAGCGGACAGGGACCAGGGCCCCAGCATTTT.

Only a few counts were recorded for this clone. The chain has TRBV28 and TRBJ2-7, with 8 positions matching TRBD2. The ends lost 3 bases at V and 4 bases at J; junction bases unmatched: 5. CDR1 and CDR2 from the germline V gene are MDHEN and SYDVKM. The length of the CDR3 is 14 residues. The CDR3 bases are TGTGCCAGCAGTTTCGGCGGGGGGAGGTACGAGCAGTACTTC. Protein sequence: CASSFGGGRYEQYF.

This clone appeared a few times. The rearrangement uses TRBV4-1 and TRBJ2-1; 14 nucleotides match TRBD2. J was trimmed by 7 bases and V by 0 bases; bases with no gene match: 14. Looked up from germline, CDR1 is MGHRA and CDR2 is YSYEKL. The CDR3 is made up of 20 amino acids. CDR3 DNA sequence: TGCGCCAGCAGCCAAGAGACTAGCGGGGGGGCCGGGTGGTTTGGAAATGAGCAGTTCTTC. This encodes CASSQETSGGAGWFGNEQFF.